These 22 T cell receptor beta chains were sequenced from one sample in a study of shared clonotypes between healthy human individuals. Here immunoSEQ multiplex PCR was the method, and the copy in TCRdb shows in-frame clones only, minus some. Among around 2.5 million clones listed, 80% to 95% were seen once. The sample consisted of naive CD4+ T cells from PBMCs. Stated subset: CD45RA+ positively selected. These receptors were taken from a man between 18 and 29 years old in good health. Some clones in this sample may be carry-over from other donors' samples.

The CDR3 DNA reads as TGCAGCGTCGACTGGACATGGGAGAACACTGAAGCTTTCTTT. It codes for CSVDWTWENTEAFF. The chain combines TRBV29-1 with TRBJ1-1, with a tentative D call TRBD1 (5 bases). Germline assignment: CDR1 SQVTM and CDR2 ANQGSEA. The CDR3 has 14 amino acids. V shed 6 bases and J shed 1 base, with 15 bases lying between them.

The J gene is TRBJ2-5, the V gene TRBV7-2; D call uncertain. CDR3 size: 12 residues. CDR1 is SGHTA, CDR2 FQGNSA, per germline. With 1 base removed from V and 7 bases from J, the gap between germline ends came to 7 bases. The CDR3 DNA follows: TGTGCCAGCAGCTTAGTGGGGTCGACCCAGTACTTC. This translates into CASSLVGSTQYF.

Only a few counts were recorded for this clone. This rearrangement joins TRBV29-1 to TRBJ1-2; 7 nucleotides match TRBD1. Germline lookup yields CDR1 SQVTM and CDR2 ANQGSEA. This CDR3 spans 13 amino acids. J gave up 1 base and V 6 bases, and 5 bases lay outside the gene matches. The DNA for the CDR3 is TGCAGCGTCACAGGGACAGTTAACTATGGCTACACCTTC. It translates to CSVTGTVNYGYTF. The full variable domain, in which reference TRBV29-1 and TRBJ1-2 provide the parts outside the CDR3, is SAVISQKPSRDICQRGTSLTIQCQVDSQVTMMFWYRQQPGQSLTLIATANQGSEATYESGFVIDKFPISRPNLTFSTLTVSNMSPEDSSIYLCSVTGTVNYGYTFGSGTRLTVV.

J is TRBJ1-1 and V is TRBV18, with TRBD1 matching over 8 bases. Germline V gives CDR1 KGHSH, CDR2 LQKENI. This CDR3 has 13 residues. The J segment lost 3 bases and the V segment lost 8 bases, leaving 5 bases of the junction unmatched. The CDR3 loop is CASRTGGDTEAFF. CDR3 sequence (DNA): TGTGCCAGCCGCACAGGGGGAGACACTGAAGCTTTCTTT.

On this clone itself: The sample contains more than one DNA sequence encoding this CDR3. The chain has TRBV28 and TRBJ2-7; maybe TRBD2 (6 bases). The CDR3 totals 11 residues. Trimming stripped 3 bases from V and 6 bases from J, with 6 bases between. Germline CDR1 MDHEN, CDR2 SYDVKM. Here the CDR3 DNA reads TGTGCCAGCAGTTTGGGACTCGAGCAGTACTTC. This encodes CASSLGLEQYF.

V is TRBV5-1 and J is TRBJ2-1; a possible D gene is TRBD2 (5 bases). This CDR3 has 14 amino acids. The germline V gene has CDR1 SGHRS and CDR2 YFSETQ. V lost 5 bases to trimming and J lost 3 bases, with 12 bases between them. The CDR3 loop is CASRGGLLYNEQFF. DNA of the CDR3: TGCGCCAGCAGGGGTGGACTTCTCTACAATGAGCAGTTCTTC.

Note on this clone: The same CDR3 also results from other DNA sequences found in this sample. The chain employs TRBV20-1 and TRBJ2-1; no reliable D call. Deletions cut 6 bases from V and 7 bases from J, with 10 bases between. The germline V gene has CDR1 DFQATT and CDR2 SNEGSKA (reference sequence). The CDR3 runs to 11 residues. The CDR3 sequence is CSARGDNEQFF. CDR3 in DNA: TGCAGTGCCCGTGGAGATAATGAGCAGTTCTTC.

In its sample, this clone was seen a few times. The chain joins TRBV9 to TRBJ2-2; the D is unclear. The CDR3 spans 15 residues. V was cut by 4 bases and J by 4 bases, with 14 bases left in between. The germline gives CDR1 SGDLS, CDR2 YYNGEE. The CDR3 DNA reads TGTGCCAGCAGCCCCCGCGGAGAGCGCACCGGGGAGCTGTTTTTT. Residues: CASSPRGERTGELFF.

The J gene is TRBJ2-3, the V gene TRBV27; a weak D match, TRBD2 (5 bases). The CDR3 is made up of 14 amino acids. Germline CDR1 MNHEY, CDR2 SMNVEV (reference sequence). V lost 10 bases and J lost 1, with 15 bases in between. CDR3 DNA sequence: TGTGCCACCTCTCCCCGGCGGGGCACAGATACGCAGTATTTT. Translated, it gives CATSPRRGTDTQYF.

The chain is built from TRBV5-4 and TRBJ2-1; 8 bases fit TRBD2. This CDR3 region has 14 residues. V lost 2 bases, J lost 12 bases, and 10 bases stayed unmatched. Germline V gene data show CDR1 as SGHNT and CDR2 as YYREEE (reference sequence). CDR3 in DNA: TGTGCCAGCAGCTTCGACGGGAGGGCCTCGATGCAGTTCTTC. Translation: CASSFDGRASMQFF.

In the case of this clone: Additional DNA sequences in this sample encode the identical CDR3. The gene calls are TRBV5-1 and TRBJ2-6; 7 nucleotides match TRBD1. The CDR3 runs 15 residues. The V gene end was trimmed by 1 base and the J gene end by 2 bases; junction bases not matched to a gene: 0. Germline lookup yields CDR1 SGHRS and CDR2 YFSETQ. The CDR3 nucleotides read TGCGCCAGCAGCTTGACAGGGGCTGGGGCCAACGTCCTGACTTTC. This encodes CASSLTGAGANVLTF. The variable domain in full, with the rest retrieved from reference TRBV5-1 and TRBJ2-6, is KAGVTQTPRYLIKTRGQQVTLSCSPISGHRSVSWYQQTPGQGLQFLFEYFSETQRNKGNFPGRFSGRQFSNSRSEMNVSTLELGDSALYLCASSLTGAGANVLTFGAGSRLTVL.

The chain links TRBV28 to TRBJ1-2; D is unresolved. Germline lookup yields CDR1 MDHEN and CDR2 SYDVKM. There are 12 residues in the CDR3. The V end was cut by 5 bases, the J end by 6 bases, with 10 bases between. CDR3 residues: CASSRTPNGYTF. DNA of the CDR3: TGTGCCAGCAGTCGTACCCCGAATGGCTACACCTTC.

The chain uses TRBV6-1 and TRBJ1-1; no clear D. The CDR3 consists of 16 residues. CDR1 is MNHNS, CDR2 SASEGT, per germline. V lost 4 bases, J lost 6 bases, and 21 bases lay in between. The CDR3 nucleotides read TGTGCCAGCAGTGGCCCTAAGCCCCGGACGGCCGCTGAAGCTTTCTTT. As protein: CASSGPKPRTAAEAFF.

This chain uses TRBV6-6 with TRBJ1-5; D not resolved. This CDR3 has 16 residues. The germline V gene has CDR1 MNHNY and CDR2 SVGAGI (reference sequence). V was trimmed by 0 bases and J by 0 bases, leaving 9 bases between them. The CDR3 spells CASSYSGVGSNQPQHF. As DNA, the CDR3 is TGTGCCAGCAGTTACTCCGGGGTGGGTAGCAATCAGCCCCAGCATTTT.

This chain joins TRBV13 and TRBJ1-2, with D perhaps matching TRBD1 (5 bases). Germline values: CDR1 PRHDT, CDR2 FYEKMQ (reference sequence). Trimming took 5 bases from V and 0 from J, leaving 7 bases between them. CDR3 length: 13 residues. The CDR3 spells CASSPGPNYGYTF. Written as DNA, the CDR3 is TGTGCCAGCAGCCCGGGACCTAACTATGGCTACACCTTC.

The chain has TRBV2 and TRBJ1-5; D not resolved. Germline values: CDR1 SNHLY, CDR2 FYNNEI. This CDR3 spans 14 amino acids. The V end lost 3 bases, the J end lost 3 bases, and 9 bases lay between the germline ends. This CDR3 is CASSDYTDNQPQHF. The CDR3, as DNA: TGTGCCAGCAGTGATTATACCGACAATCAGCCCCAGCATTTT.

The chain is built from TRBV2 and TRBJ2-1, with a tentative D call TRBD2 (6 bases). This CDR3 contains 16 residues. Deletions cut 2 bases from V and 6 bases from J, with 17 bases between. Per germline, CDR1 SNHLY and CDR2 FYNNEI. In DNA form, the CDR3 reads TGTGCCAGCAGTGAAAGGTTTGGGGTGGGAGGCAATGAGCAGTTCTTC. This encodes CASSERFGVGGNEQFF. Based on the CDR3 plus reference TRBV2 and TRBJ2-1, the full variable domain is EPEVTQTPSHQVTQMGQEVILRCVPISNHLYFYWYRQILGQKVEFLVSFYNNEISEKSEIFDDQFSVERPDGSNFTLKIRSTKLEDSAMYFCASSERFGVGGNEQFFGPGTRLTVL.

This sequence joins TRBV4-1 and TRBJ2-3; 7 bases line up with TRBD2. This CDR3 is built from 16 residues. Looked up from germline, CDR1 is MGHRA and CDR2 is YSYEKL. Trimming at V came to 0 bases and at J to 2 bases, leaving 5 bases not matched to a gene. The CDR3 loop is CASSQERGRVTDTQYF. CDR3 sequence (DNA): TGCGCCAGCAGCCAAGAAAGAGGGAGGGTCACAGATACGCAGTATTTT.

The CDR3 loop is CASSDGTVATYEQYF. The CDR3 nucleotides read TGTGCCAGCAGTGACGGGACAGTGGCGACCTACGAGCAGTACTTC. This chain joins TRBV7-9 and TRBJ2-7; 7 positions match TRBD1. Germline CDR1 is SEHNR and CDR2 is FQNEAQ (reference sequence). The CDR3 has 15 amino acids. The ends lost 6 bases at V and 2 bases at J; junction bases unmatched: 10.

This chain joins TRBV25-1 and TRBJ2-7, with TRBD2 identical over 9 bases. The V segment lost 7 bases and the J segment 9 bases; nucleotides outside the gene matches: 7. The CDR3 length is 12 residues. Germline CDR1 reads MGHDK; CDR2 reads SYGVNS. CDR3 bases: TGTGCCAGCACCATAGCGGGGGAGCGGCAGTACTTC. It codes for CASTIAGERQYF.

This chain uses TRBV6-5 with TRBJ2-2; unclear D gene. The CDR3 loop spans 14 amino acids. From germline, CDR1 is MNHEY and CDR2 SVGAGI. Between the trimmed V and J ends, which lost 6 bases and 6 bases, there was a span of 14 bases. CDR3 amino acids: CASSPSGFAGELFF. The DNA of the CDR3 is TGTGCCAGCAGCCCTTCCGGTTTCGCCGGGGAGCTGTTTTTT.

The V gene is TRBV6-1, the J gene TRBJ1-5; 10 bases agree with TRBD1. V trimming: 4 bases; J trimming: 7 bases; junction bases outside the gene matches: 7. Germline CDR1 reads MNHNS; CDR2 reads SASEGT. The CDR3 covers 15 residues. The CDR3 spells CASSGRQGASQPQHF. CDR3 sequence (DNA): TGTGCCAGCAGTGGCCGACAGGGGGCGAGCCAGCCCCAGCATTTT.